The text below deals with one T cell receptor beta chain. Germline CDR1 reads SGHKS; CDR2 reads YYEKEE (reference sequence). Losses at the gene ends were 0 bases for V and 5 bases for J; bases not matched to a gene: 4. The length of the CDR3 is 15 residues. This sample was included in a study of T-cell memory formation after mild COVID-19. Employing constant-segment primers, 5'RACE generated TCR alpha and TCR beta cDNA libraries bearing sample barcodes and UMIs. MiXCR was run by TCRdb on the 5' RACE reads, yielding one entry per CDR3 protein. The data show 150,000 or so distinct CDR3 sequences, more than 14% seen once.

The sequence came from an adult woman who had mild COVID-19 (a few samples of this study predate the infection). Cell type and time point are not known. The sample taken for sequencing was PBMCs or a T cell subset sorted from them (not recorded which). The J gene is TRBJ2-1, the V gene TRBV5-5; TRBD2 aligns across 8 bases. The DNA for the CDR3 is TGTGCCAGCAGCTTGGGACTAGCGAACCACAATGAGCAGTTCTTC. Residues: CASSLGLANHNEQFF.